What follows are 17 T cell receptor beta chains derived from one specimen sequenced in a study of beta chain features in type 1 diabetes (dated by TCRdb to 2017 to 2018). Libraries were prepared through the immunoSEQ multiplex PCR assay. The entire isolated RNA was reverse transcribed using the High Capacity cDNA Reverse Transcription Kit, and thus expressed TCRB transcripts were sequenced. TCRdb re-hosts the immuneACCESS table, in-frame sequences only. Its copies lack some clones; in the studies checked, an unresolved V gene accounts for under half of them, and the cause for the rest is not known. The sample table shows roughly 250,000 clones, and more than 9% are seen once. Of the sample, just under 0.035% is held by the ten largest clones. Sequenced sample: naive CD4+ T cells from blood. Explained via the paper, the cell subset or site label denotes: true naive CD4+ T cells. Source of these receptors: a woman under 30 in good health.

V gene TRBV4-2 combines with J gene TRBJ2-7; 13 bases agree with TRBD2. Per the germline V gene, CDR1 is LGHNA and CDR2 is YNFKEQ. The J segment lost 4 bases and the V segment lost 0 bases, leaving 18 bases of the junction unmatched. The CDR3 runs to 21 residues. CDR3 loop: CASSQDEGSGLAGAKRYEQYF. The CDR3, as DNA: TGTGCCAGCAGCCAAGATGAAGGATCTGGACTAGCGGGAGCGAAGAGATACGAGCAGTACTTC.

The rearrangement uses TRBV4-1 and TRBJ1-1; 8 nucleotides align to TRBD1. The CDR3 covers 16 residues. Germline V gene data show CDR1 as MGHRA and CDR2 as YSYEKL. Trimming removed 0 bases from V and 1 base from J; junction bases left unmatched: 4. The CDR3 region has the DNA TGCGCCAGCAGCCAAGAGCGAGGACAGGGGAACACTGAAGCTTTCTTT. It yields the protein CASSQERGQGNTEAFF.

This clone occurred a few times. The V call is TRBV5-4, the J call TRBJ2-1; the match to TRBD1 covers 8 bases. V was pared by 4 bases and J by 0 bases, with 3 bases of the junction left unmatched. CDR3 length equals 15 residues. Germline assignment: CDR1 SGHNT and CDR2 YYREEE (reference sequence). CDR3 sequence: CASSQGQDSYNEQFF. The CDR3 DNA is TGTGCCAGCAGCCAGGGACAGGACTCCTACAATGAGCAGTTCTTC.

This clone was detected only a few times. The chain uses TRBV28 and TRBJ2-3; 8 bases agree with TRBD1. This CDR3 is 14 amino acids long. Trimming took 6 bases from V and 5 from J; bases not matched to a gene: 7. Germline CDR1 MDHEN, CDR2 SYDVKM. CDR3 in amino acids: CASSPTGVGDTQYF. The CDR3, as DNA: TGTGCCAGCAGCCCGACAGGGGTGGGAGATACGCAGTATTTT.

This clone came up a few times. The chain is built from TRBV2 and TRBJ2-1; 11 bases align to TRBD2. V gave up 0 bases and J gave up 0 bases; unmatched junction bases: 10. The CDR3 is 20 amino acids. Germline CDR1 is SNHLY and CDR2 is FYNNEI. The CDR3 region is CASSEAAIAGGPGSYNEQFF. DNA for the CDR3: TGTGCCAGCAGTGAAGCCGCTATAGCGGGGGGGCCGGGCTCCTACAATGAGCAGTTCTTC.

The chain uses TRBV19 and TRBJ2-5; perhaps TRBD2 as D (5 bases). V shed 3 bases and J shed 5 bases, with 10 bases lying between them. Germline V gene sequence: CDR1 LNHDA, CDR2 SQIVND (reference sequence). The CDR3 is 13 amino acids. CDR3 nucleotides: TGTGCCAGTAGTATCGGGGTTTTCGAGACCCAGTACTTC. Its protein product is CASSIGVFETQYF.

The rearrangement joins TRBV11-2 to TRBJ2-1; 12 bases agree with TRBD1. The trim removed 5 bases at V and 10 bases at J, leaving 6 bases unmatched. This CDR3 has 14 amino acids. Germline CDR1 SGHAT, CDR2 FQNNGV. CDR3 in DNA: TGTGCCAGCAGCAGGGGACAGGGGGCCCGGGAGCAGTTCTTC. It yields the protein CASSRGQGAREQFF.

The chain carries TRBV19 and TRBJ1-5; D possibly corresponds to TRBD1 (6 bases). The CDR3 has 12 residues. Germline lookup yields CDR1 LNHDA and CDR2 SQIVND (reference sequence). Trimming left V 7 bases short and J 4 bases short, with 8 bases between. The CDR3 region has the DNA TGTGCCAGTACGAGGGGGAATCAGCCCCAGCATTTT. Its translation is CASTRGNQPQHF.

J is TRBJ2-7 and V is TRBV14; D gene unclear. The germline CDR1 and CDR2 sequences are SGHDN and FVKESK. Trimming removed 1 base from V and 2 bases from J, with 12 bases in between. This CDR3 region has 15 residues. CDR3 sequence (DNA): TGTGCCAGCAGCCAAGTAACTACCCGAGCCTACGAGCAGTACTTC. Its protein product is CASSQVTTRAYEQYF.

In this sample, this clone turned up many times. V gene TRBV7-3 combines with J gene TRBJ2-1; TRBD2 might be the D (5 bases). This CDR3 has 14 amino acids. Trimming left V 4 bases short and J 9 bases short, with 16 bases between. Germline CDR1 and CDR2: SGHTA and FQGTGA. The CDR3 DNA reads TGTGCCAGCAGCTCAGCTAGCTCGGCCATTGAGCAGTTCTTC. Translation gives CASSSASSAIEQFF.

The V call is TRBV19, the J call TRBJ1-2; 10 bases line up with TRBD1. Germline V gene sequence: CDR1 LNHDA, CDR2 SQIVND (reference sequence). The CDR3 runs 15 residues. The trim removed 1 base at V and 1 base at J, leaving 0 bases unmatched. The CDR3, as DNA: TGTGCCAGTAGTATAGGGGACAGGGGTAACTATGGCTACACCTTC. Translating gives CASSIGDRGNYGYTF.

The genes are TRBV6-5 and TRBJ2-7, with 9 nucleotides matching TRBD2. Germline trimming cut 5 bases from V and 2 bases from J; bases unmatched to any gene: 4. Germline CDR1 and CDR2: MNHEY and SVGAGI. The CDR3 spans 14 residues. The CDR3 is CASSPGLATYEQYF. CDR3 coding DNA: TGTGCCAGCAGTCCCGGACTAGCGACCTACGAGCAGTACTTC.

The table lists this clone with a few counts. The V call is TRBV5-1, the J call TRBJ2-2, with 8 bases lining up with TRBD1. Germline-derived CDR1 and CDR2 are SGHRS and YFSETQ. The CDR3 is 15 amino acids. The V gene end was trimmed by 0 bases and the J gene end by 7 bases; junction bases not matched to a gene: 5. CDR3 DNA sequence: TGCGCCAGCAGCTTGGCGGACAGGGTCGGCGGGGAGCTGTTTTTT. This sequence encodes CASSLADRVGGELFF.

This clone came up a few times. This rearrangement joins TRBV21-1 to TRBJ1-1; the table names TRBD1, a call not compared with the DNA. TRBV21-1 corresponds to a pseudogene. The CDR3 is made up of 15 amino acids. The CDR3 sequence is CASSPDRGVNTEAFF. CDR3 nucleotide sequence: TGTGCCAGCAGCCCGGACAGGGGTGTGAACACTGAAGCTTTCTTT.

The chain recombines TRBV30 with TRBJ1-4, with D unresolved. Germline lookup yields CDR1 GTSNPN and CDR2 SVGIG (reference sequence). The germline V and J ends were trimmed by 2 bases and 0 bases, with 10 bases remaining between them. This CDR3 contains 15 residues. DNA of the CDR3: TGTGCCTGGAGTCCGGACTATACAACTAATGAAAAACTGTTTTTT. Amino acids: CAWSPDYTTNEKLFF.

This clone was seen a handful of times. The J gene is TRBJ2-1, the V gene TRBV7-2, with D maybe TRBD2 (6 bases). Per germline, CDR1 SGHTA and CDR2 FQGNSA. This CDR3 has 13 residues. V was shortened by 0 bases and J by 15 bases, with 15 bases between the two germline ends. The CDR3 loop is CASSLAGTSRPFF. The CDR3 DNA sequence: TGTGCCAGCAGCTTAGCGGGAACTAGCAGGCCGTTCTTC.

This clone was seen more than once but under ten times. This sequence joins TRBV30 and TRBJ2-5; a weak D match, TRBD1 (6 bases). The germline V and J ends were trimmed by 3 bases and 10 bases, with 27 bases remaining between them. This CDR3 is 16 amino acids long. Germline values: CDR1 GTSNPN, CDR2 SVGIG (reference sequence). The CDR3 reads CAWSYHPGTPRPGQYF. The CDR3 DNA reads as TGTGCCTGGAGCTACCACCCCGGGACACCGCGGCCAGGCCAGTACTTC.